The 19 T cell receptor beta chains below all came from one sample that was sequenced in a study of cytomegalovirus exposure and HLA in healthy donors. The PCR was carried out with 60 Vbeta primers and 13 Jbeta primers. Assay used: immunoSEQ multiplex PCR; TCRdb lists only in-frame clones, some missing. This sample has 90,000 to 150,000 clones; around 78% occur once, and the top ten carry roughly 3.5%. The sample consisted of PBMCs. The receptors here all came from a woman younger than 45 in good health and CMV-seropositive.

This clone has more than one count but fewer than ten. The V call is TRBV2, the J call TRBJ1-2; no firm D call. The germline V and J ends were trimmed by 3 bases and 8 bases, with 10 bases remaining between them. The CDR3 is made up of 12 amino acids. CDR1 is SNHLY, CDR2 FYNNEI, per germline. The CDR3 protein is CASSERRAGYTF. The CDR3 region has the DNA TGTGCCAGCAGTGAGCGGAGGGCGGGCTACACCTTC.

This clone has a handful of counts. V usage is TRBV11-2 and J usage is TRBJ2-5; 10 nucleotides align to TRBD2. This CDR3 region has 19 residues. Germline lookup yields CDR1 SGHAT and CDR2 FQNNGV. With V trimmed by 1 base and J by 7 bases, 18 bases remained unmatched. The CDR3 nucleotides read TGTGCCAGCAGCTTAGTATTTTCTAGTGCTAGCGGGGGCCGGGGGACCCAGTACTTC. Residues: CASSLVFSSASGGRGTQYF.

The rearrangement links TRBV28 to TRBJ2-3, with D perhaps TRBD2 (6 bases). The germline CDR1 and CDR2 sequences are MDHEN and SYDVKM. The CDR3 extends over 16 amino acids. V lost 2 bases and J lost 0, with 12 bases in between. The CDR3 loop is CASSLTRGSSTDTQYF. CDR3 DNA: TGTGCCAGCAGTTTAACCCGGGGGTCTAGCACAGATACGCAGTATTTT.

The chain carries TRBV5-1 and TRBJ2-5; 12 bases map to TRBD1. J was trimmed by 5 bases and V by 4 bases; bases with no gene match: 9. This CDR3 contains 16 residues. Per germline, CDR1 SGHRS and CDR2 YFSETQ. CDR3: CASSIKGQGAAETQYF. Written as DNA, the CDR3 is TGCGCCAGCAGCATTAAGGGACAGGGGGCTGCGGAGACCCAGTACTTC.

This chain links TRBV27 with TRBJ2-3, with a weak D call TRBD1 (5 bases). V was trimmed by 2 bases and J by 5 bases, leaving 5 bases between them. This CDR3 is built from 12 residues. The germline V gene has CDR1 MNHEY and CDR2 SMNVEV (reference sequence). CDR3 residues: CASSLQGDTQYF. In DNA form, the CDR3 reads TGTGCCAGCAGTTTACAGGGAGATACGCAGTATTTT.

This chain joins TRBV19 and TRBJ1-5; possible D gene TRBD1, 5 bases. The germline V gene encodes CDR1 LNHDA and CDR2 SQIVND (reference sequence). The length of the CDR3 is 15 residues. V was cut by 2 bases and J by 7 bases, with 15 bases left in between. DNA of the CDR3: TGTGCCAGTAGTATACTGCAGGGTACGAGGCAGCCCCAGCATTTT. Translation: CASSILQGTRQPQHF. The full variable domain, with the rest looked up from reference TRBV19 and TRBJ1-5, is DGGITQSPKYLFRKEGQNVTLSCEQNLNHDAMYWYRQDPGQGLRLIYYSQIVNDFQKGDIAEGYSVSREKKESFPLTVTSAQKNPTAFYLCASSILQGTRQPQHFGDGTRLSIL.

This clone turned up a few times. The chain joins TRBV4-2 to TRBJ1-2, with 8 bases that match TRBD1. CDR1 and CDR2 from the germline V gene are LGHNA and YNFKEQ. The J segment lost 1 base and the V segment lost 4 bases, leaving 5 bases of the junction unmatched. CDR3 length: 15 amino acids. CDR3 nucleotide sequence: TGTGCCAGCAGCCCCGACAGGGGTCTTAACTATGGCTACACCTTC. Protein sequence: CASSPDRGLNYGYTF.

As for this clone: The junction departs from the called germline gene at one end, perhaps through a read error. The chain has TRBV28 and TRBJ1-2, with 11 positions matching TRBD1. Germline-derived CDR1 and CDR2 are MDHEN and SYDVKM. The CDR3 length is 13 residues. The CDR3 DNA reads as TGTGCCAGCAGTTTGCCGGACAGGGGGCTATTCGCCTTC. Amino acids: CASSLPDRGLFAF.

There are a few counts of this clone. This chain connects TRBV6-6 to TRBJ2-7; D remains ambiguous. Looked up from germline, CDR1 is MNHNY and CDR2 is SVGAGI (reference sequence). V dropped 4 bases and J dropped 1 base, with 14 bases sitting between them. The CDR3 length is 15 residues. CDR3 loop: CASSSHLDYSYEQYF. CDR3 bases: TGTGCCAGCAGTTCACACCTCGATTATTCCTACGAGCAGTACTTC.

This clone is a singleton in its sample. This sequence joins TRBV5-1 and TRBJ2-7, with D uncertain. Trimming shortened V by 4 bases and J by 0 bases, and 14 bases separated the two germline ends. Germline V CDR1 and CDR2: SGHRS, YFSETQ. This CDR3 region has 15 residues. The CDR3 is CASSPTNEGSYEQYF. In DNA, the CDR3 is TGCGCCAGCAGCCCGACAAACGAAGGCTCCTACGAGCAGTACTTC. The full variable domain, in which reference TRBV5-1 and TRBJ2-7 provide the parts outside the CDR3, is KAGVTQTPRYLIKTRGQQVTLSCSPISGHRSVSWYQQTPGQGLQFLFEYFSETQRNKGNFPGRFSGRQFSNSRSEMNVSTLELGDSALYLCASSPTNEGSYEQYFGPGTRLTVT.

The rearrangement uses TRBV7-9 and TRBJ2-5; 16 nucleotides agree with TRBD2. This CDR3 has 17 amino acids. With V trimmed by 4 bases and J by 4 bases, 6 bases remained unmatched. The germline V gene has CDR1 SEHNR and CDR2 FQNEAQ (reference sequence). The CDR3 sequence is CASSSGLAGGPGETQYF. CDR3 DNA: TGTGCCAGCAGCTCGGGACTAGCGGGGGGGCCTGGAGAGACCCAGTACTTC.

The chain has TRBV5-1 and TRBJ2-3, with 8 positions matching TRBD1. There are 14 residues in the CDR3. V was clipped by 4 bases and J by 5 bases; unmatched bases: 6. Germline CDR1 SGHRS, CDR2 YFSETQ. Here the CDR3 reads CASSGQGAIDTQYF. The CDR3 nucleotides read TGCGCCAGCAGCGGGCAGGGGGCCATAGATACGCAGTATTTT.

V gene TRBV5-1 combines with J gene TRBJ1-2, with 8 bases fitting TRBD1. Trimming removed 4 bases from V and 5 bases from J; junction bases left unmatched: 4. The CDR3 contains 13 residues. Germline values: CDR1 SGHRS, CDR2 YFSETQ. The CDR3 DNA sequence: TGCGCCAGCAGCCAGGGGGCTCGGTATGGCTACACCTTC. Amino acid sequence: CASSQGARYGYTF. Full variable domain (rest looked up from reference TRBV5-1 and TRBJ1-2): KAGVTQTPRYLIKTRGQQVTLSCSPISGHRSVSWYQQTPGQGLQFLFEYFSETQRNKGNFPGRFSGRQFSNSRSEMNVSTLELGDSALYLCASSQGARYGYTFGSGTRLTVV.

This clone was observed a handful of times. The chain employs TRBV9 and TRBJ2-6, with D unclear. V shed 2 bases and J shed 0 bases, with 3 bases lying between them. The CDR3 sequence is 14 residues long. Per germline, CDR1 SGDLS and CDR2 YYNGEE. CDR3 amino acids: CASSVYSGANVLTF. The CDR3 DNA follows: TGTGCCAGCAGCGTGTACTCTGGGGCCAACGTCCTGACTTTC.

The rearrangement links TRBV7-9 to TRBJ1-1, with D possibly matching TRBD1 (6 bases). This CDR3 is built from 12 residues. Germline-derived CDR1 and CDR2 are SEHNR and FQNEAQ (reference sequence). The V end was cut by 5 bases, the J end by 7 bases, with 11 bases between. CDR3 coding DNA: TGTGCCAGCAGCGACAGGAAACTTGAAGCTTTCTTT. Translation: CASSDRKLEAFF.

The chain has TRBV7-9 and TRBJ2-5; 8 bases fit TRBD2. This CDR3 region has 13 residues. The J segment lost 5 bases and the V segment lost 2 bases, leaving 1 base of the junction unmatched. Germline V gene data show CDR1 as SEHNR and CDR2 as FQNEAQ (reference sequence). The CDR3 bases are TGTGCCAGCAGCTTATCGGGAGGGGAGACCCAGTACTTC. Protein product: CASSLSGGETQYF. Drawing the rest from reference TRBV7-9 and TRBJ2-5, the complete variable domain is DTGVSQNPRHKITKRGQNVTFRCDPISEHNRLYWYRQTLGQGPEFLTYFQNEAQLEKSRLLSDRFSAERPKGSFSTLEIQRTEQGDSAMYLCASSLSGGETQYFGPGTRLLVL.

This clone is a singleton in its sample. Here the CDR3 reads CASSPIGAHTGELFF. The CDR3 DNA reads as TGTGCCAGCAGCCCAATTGGGGCCCACACCGGGGAGCTGTTTTTT. This chain connects TRBV7-3 to TRBJ2-2; tentative D call: TRBD1 (5 bases). Per the germline V gene, CDR1 is SGHTA and CDR2 is FQGTGA. The germline V and J ends were trimmed by 5 bases and 3 bases, with 13 bases remaining between them. This CDR3 contains 15 residues.

This chain joins TRBV7-9 and TRBJ2-3, with D perhaps matching TRBD2 (6 bases). Germline-derived CDR1 and CDR2 are SEHNR and FQNEAQ (reference sequence). The CDR3 spans 17 residues. V lost 6 bases and J lost 0, with 19 bases in between. DNA for the CDR3: TGTGCCAGCAGACCGGGACTGGCTCATACTAGCACAGATACGCAGTATTTT. This gives the protein CASRPGLAHTSTDTQYF.

This clone has only one observation. The rearrangement joins TRBV6-6 to TRBJ1-3; the D gene is possibly TRBD1 (5 bases). The CDR3 totals 14 residues. Germline V lookup: CDR1 MNHNY, CDR2 SVGAGI (reference sequence). Trimming removed 2 bases at V and 0 bases at J, with 5 bases between. CDR3 protein: CASSYDSSGNTIYF. The CDR3 DNA follows: TGTGCCAGCAGTTACGACAGCTCTGGAAACACCATATATTTT.